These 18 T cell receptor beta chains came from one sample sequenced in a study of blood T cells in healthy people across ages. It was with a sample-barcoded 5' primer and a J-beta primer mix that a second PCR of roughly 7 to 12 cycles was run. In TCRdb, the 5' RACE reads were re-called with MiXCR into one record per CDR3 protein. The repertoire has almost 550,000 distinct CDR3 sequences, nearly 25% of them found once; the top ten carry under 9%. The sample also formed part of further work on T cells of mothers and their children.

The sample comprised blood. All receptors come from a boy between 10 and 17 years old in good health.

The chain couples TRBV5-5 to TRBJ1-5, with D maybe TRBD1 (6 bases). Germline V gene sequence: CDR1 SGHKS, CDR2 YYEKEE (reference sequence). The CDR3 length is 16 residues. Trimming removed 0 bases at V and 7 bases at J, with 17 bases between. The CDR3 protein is CASSLAAQGGSQPQHF. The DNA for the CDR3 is TGTGCCAGCAGCTTGGCCGCACAGGGAGGGAGCCAGCCCCAGCATTTT.

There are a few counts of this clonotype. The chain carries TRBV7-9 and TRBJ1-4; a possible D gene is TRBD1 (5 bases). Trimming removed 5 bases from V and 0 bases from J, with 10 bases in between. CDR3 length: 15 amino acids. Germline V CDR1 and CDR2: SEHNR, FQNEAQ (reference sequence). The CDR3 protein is CASSREGTTNEKLFF. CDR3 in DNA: TGTGCCAGCAGCCGTGAGGGGACAACTAATGAAAAACTGTTTTTT.

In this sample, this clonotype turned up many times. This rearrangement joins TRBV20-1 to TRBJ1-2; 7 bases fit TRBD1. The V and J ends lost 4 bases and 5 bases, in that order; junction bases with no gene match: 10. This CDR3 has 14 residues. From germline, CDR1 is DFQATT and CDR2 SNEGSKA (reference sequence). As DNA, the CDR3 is TGCAGTGCTATTCCGAGACAGGGATTATATGGCTACACCTTC. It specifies CSAIPRQGLYGYTF.

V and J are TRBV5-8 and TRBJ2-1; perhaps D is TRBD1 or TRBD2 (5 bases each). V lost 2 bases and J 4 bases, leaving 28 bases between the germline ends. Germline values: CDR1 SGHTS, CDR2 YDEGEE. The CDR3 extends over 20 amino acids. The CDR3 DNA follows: TGTGCCAGCAGCTTCCTAGGAGGCAGGGAGTCTTCTTCGCGGTACAATGAGCAGTTCTTC. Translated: CASSFLGGRESSSRYNEQFF.

The CDR3: CSSSPSSTGYYEQYF. The DNA of the CDR3 is TGCAGTAGTTCCCCTTCTTCGACAGGATACTACGAGCAGTACTTC. The V call is TRBV20-1, the J call TRBJ2-7; D is perhaps TRBD1 (6 bases). CDR3 length: 15 amino acids. CDR1 and CDR2 from the germline V gene are DFQATT and SNEGSKA (reference sequence). The ends were cut back, 8 bases at V and 3 bases at J, with 23 bases in the middle.

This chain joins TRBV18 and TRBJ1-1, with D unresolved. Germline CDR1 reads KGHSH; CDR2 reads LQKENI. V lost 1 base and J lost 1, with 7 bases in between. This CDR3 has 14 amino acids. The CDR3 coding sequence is TGTGCCAGCTCACCACAGGCCAAGAACACTGAAGCTTTCTTT. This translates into CASSPQAKNTEAFF.

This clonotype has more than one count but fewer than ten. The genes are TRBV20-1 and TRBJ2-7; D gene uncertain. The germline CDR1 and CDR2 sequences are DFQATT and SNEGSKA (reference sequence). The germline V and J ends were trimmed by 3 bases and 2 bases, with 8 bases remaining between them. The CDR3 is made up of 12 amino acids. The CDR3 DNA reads TGCAGTGCTAGCGACCGACCCTACGAGCAGTACTTC. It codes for CSASDRPYEQYF.

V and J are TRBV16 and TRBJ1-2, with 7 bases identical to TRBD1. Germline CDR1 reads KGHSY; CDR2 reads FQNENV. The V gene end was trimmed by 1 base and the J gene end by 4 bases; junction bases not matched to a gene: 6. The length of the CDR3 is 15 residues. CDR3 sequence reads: CASSQFQGDSYGYTF. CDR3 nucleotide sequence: TGTGCCAGCAGCCAATTCCAGGGGGATAGCTATGGCTACACCTTC. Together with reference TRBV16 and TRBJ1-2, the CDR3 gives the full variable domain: GEEVAQTPKHLVRGEGQKAKLYCAPIKGHSYVFWYQQVLKNEFKFLISFQNENVFDETGMPKERFSAKCLPNSPCSLEIQATKLEDSAVYFCASSQFQGDSYGYTFGSGTRLTVV.

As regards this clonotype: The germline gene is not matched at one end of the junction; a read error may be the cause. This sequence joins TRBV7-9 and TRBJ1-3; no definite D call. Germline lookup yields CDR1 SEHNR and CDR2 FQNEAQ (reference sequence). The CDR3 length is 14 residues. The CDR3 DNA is TGTGCTAGCAGCTTAGACGCCGTAGGAAACACCATATATTTT. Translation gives CASSLDAVGNTIYF.

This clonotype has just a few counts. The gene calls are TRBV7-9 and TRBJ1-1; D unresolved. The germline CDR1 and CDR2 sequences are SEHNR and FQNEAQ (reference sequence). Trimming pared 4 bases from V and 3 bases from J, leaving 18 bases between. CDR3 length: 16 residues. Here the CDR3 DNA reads TGTGCCAGCAGCTCCTCCCTTTACCGCCCGGACACTGAAGCTTTCTTT. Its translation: CASSSSLYRPDTEAFF.

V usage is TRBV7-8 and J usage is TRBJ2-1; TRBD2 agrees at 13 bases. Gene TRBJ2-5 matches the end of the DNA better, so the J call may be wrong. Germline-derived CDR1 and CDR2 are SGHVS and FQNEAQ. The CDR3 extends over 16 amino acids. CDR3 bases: TGTGCCAGCAGTCTAACTAGCGGGGGGGGCAATATGGCCCAGTACTTC. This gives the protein CASSLTSGGGNMAQYF.

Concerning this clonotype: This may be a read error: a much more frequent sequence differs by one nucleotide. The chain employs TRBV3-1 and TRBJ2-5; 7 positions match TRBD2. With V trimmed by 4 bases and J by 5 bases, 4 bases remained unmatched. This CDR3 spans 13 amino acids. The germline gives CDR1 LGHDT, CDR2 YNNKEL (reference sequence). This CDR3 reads CASSRGLVETQYF. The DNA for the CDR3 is TGTGCCAGCAGCCGAGGACTAGTGGAGACCCAGTACTTC.

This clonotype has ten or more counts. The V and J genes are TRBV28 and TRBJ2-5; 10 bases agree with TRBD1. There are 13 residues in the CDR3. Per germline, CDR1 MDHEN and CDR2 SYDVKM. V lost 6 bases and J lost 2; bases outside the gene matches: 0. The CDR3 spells CASRDRGQETQYF. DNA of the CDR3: TGTGCCAGCAGGGACAGGGGGCAAGAGACCCAGTACTTC.

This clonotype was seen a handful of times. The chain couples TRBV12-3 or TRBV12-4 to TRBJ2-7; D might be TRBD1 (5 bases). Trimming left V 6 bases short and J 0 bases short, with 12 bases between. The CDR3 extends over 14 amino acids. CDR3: CASRSGLRSYEQYF. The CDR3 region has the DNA TGTGCCAGCAGGTCAGGGCTCCGCTCCTACGAGCAGTACTTC.

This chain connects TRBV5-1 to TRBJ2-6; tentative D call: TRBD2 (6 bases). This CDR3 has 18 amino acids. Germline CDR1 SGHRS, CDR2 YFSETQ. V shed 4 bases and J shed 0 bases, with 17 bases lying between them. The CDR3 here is CASSRRRGLDSGANVLTF. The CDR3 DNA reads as TGCGCCAGCAGCAGACGTAGGGGACTTGACTCTGGGGCCAACGTCCTGACTTTC. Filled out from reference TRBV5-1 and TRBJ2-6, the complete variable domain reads KAGVTQTPRYLIKTRGQQVTLSCSPISGHRSVSWYQQTPGQGLQFLFEYFSETQRNKGNFPGRFSGRQFSNSRSEMNVSTLELGDSALYLCASSRRRGLDSGANVLTFGAGSRLTVL.

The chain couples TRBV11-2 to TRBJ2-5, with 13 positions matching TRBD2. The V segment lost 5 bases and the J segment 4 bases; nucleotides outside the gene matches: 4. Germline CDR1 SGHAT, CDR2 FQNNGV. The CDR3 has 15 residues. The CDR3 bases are TGTGCCAGCAGCCGACTAGCGGGAGGTGGAGAGACCCAGTACTTC. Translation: CASSRLAGGGETQYF. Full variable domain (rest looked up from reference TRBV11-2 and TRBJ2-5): EAGVAQSPRYKIIEKRQSVAFWCNPISGHATLYWYQQILGQGPKLLIQFQNNGVVDDSQLPKDRFSAERLKGVDSTLKIQPAKLEDSAVYLCASSRLAGGGETQYFGPGTRLLVL.

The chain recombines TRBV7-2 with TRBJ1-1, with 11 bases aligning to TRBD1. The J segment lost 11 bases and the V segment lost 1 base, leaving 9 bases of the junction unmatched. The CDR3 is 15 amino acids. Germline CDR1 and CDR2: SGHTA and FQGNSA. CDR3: CASSLGGQGAIGAFF. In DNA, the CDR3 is TGTGCCAGCAGCTTAGGTGGACAGGGGGCCATTGGGGCTTTCTTT.

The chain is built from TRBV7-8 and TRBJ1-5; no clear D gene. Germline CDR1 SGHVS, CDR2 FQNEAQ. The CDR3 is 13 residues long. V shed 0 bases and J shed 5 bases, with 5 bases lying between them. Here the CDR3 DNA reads TGTGCCAGCAGCTTAGCAGCGGATCAGCCCCAGCATTTT. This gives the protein CASSLAADQPQHF. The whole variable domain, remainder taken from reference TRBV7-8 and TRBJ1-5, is GAGVSQSPRYKVAKRGQDVALRCDPISGHVSLFWYQQALGQGPEFLTYFQNEAQLDKSGLPSDRFFAERPEGSVSTLKIQRTQQEDSAVYLCASSLAADQPQHFGDGTRLSIL.